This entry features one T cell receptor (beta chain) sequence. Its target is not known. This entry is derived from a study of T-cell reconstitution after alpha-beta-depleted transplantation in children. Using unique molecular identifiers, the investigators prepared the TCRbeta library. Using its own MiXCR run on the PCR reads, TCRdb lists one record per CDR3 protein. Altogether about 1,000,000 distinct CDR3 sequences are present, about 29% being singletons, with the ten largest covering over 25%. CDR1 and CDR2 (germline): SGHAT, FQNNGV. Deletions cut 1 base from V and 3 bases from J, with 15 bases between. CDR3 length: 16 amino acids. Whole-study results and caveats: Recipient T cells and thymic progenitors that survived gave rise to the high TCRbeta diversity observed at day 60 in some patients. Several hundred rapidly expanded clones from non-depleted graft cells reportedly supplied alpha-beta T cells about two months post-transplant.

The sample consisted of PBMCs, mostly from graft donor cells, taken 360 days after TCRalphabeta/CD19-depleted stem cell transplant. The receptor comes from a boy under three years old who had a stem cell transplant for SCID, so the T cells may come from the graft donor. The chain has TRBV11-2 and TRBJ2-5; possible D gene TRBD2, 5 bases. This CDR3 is CASSLGRRESEETQYF. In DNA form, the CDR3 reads TGTGCCAGCAGCTTAGGGCGCCGGGAAAGTGAAGAGACCCAGTACTTC.